The sequence of this TCR beta chain was determined in a study of immune cell composition in non-small cell lung cancer. This clone was observed a single time. Profiled with immunoSEQ multiplex PCR; TCRdb holds only in-frame clones, not every one. The table includes around 1,600 clones, about four fifths detected once. Trimming took 5 bases from V and 8 from J; bases not matched to a gene: 5. The V gene's germline CDR1 is LNHDA and CDR2 SQIVND (reference sequence). The CDR3 runs to 12 residues. Specimen: lung tumor tissue. The receptor comes from a human donor with non-small cell lung cancer. This chain connects TRBV19 to TRBJ1-2; 7 nucleotides line up with TRBD1. CDR3 nucleotide sequence: TGTGCCAGTAGTCCCCAGGGGGGCGGCTACACCTTC. Translation: CASSPQGGGYTF.